This T cell receptor beta chain originates from a study of OX40 agonist ivuxolimab in advanced cancers. At the level of the study: Eligibility admitted prior anti-PD-1, anti-PD-L1 or anti-CTLA-4 therapy; approximately 40% had some.

Method: immunoSEQ multiplex PCR; TCRdb's copy keeps in-frame clones and lacks some. The table shows tens of thousands of clones, with less than 90% occurring only once. The table lists this clone with a few counts. Material: CD4+ or CD8+ T cells sorted from blood, obtained in a trial of the OX40 agonist ivuxolimab. This TCR was sampled from an adult with an advanced solid tumor such as melanoma, head and neck, liver or kidney cancer.

For the CDR3, the DNA is TGTGCCAGTAGTGCGACCGCTGTCGGCTACACCTTC. Translation gives CASSATAVGYTF. This chain joins TRBV19 and TRBJ1-2; D not resolved. V dropped 5 bases and J dropped 8 bases, with 12 bases sitting between them. Germline V gene lookup returns CDR1 LNHDA and CDR2 SQIVND (reference sequence). The CDR3 is 12 residues long.